Below are 23 T cell receptor beta chains sequenced from a single sample in a study of cytomegalovirus exposure and HLA in healthy donors. In the PCR, 60 Vbeta and 13 Jbeta primers were used. Sequencing was performed with immunoSEQ multiplex PCR; in TCRdb, only in-frame clones are kept and a portion is missing. The table lists under 250,000 clones, almost 80% of them singletons. Sequencing used PBMCs. These TCRs come from a male donor in good health and CMV-seronegative.

The rearrangement uses TRBV6-6 and TRBJ2-7; D may be TRBD2 (5 bases). The V and J ends lost 6 bases and 2 bases respectively, with 14 bases between them. CDR1 and CDR2 from the germline V gene are MNHNY and SVGAGI (reference sequence). CDR3 length: 14 residues. The CDR3 region is CASRTTGITYEQYF. The CDR3 region has the DNA TGTGCCAGCAGGACAACCGGGATCACCTACGAGCAGTACTTC.

A note on this clone: A junction end diverges from the germline sequence, so it may reflect a read error. This chain connects TRBV7-9 to TRBJ1-4; 9 bases agree with TRBD1. The CDR3 runs 15 residues. Looked up from germline, CDR1 is SEHNR and CDR2 is FQNEAQ (reference sequence). CDR3 bases: TGTTCCAGCAGCTTACAGGGGACAGGGTCTGAAAAACTGTTTTTT. This encodes CSSSLQGTGSEKLFF.

The chain is built from TRBV27 and TRBJ1-5, with 7 positions matching TRBD1. J was trimmed by 5 bases and V by 5 bases; bases with no gene match: 6. The V gene's germline CDR1 is MNHEY and CDR2 SMNVEV (reference sequence). There are 14 residues in the CDR3. The chain's CDR3 is CASSLRTGYQPQHF. CDR3 coding DNA: TGTGCCAGCAGTCTCCGGACAGGATATCAGCCCCAGCATTTT.

This rearrangement joins TRBV18 to TRBJ1-6; the D gene is possibly TRBD1 (6 bases). The CDR3 is 14 amino acids. V shed 3 bases and J shed 8 bases, with 11 bases lying between them. Germline V gene sequence: CDR1 KGHSH, CDR2 LQKENI. CDR3 bases: TGTGCCAGCTCACCGAGGACAGCAGATTCACCCCTCCACTTT. Amino acids: CASSPRTADSPLHF.

The chain employs TRBV6-5 and TRBJ2-5, with a possible D match to TRBD1 (6 bases). Germline CDR1 reads MNHEY; CDR2 reads SVGAGI. This CDR3 comprises 14 residues. V dropped 4 bases and J dropped 2 bases, with 11 bases sitting between them. This CDR3 is CASSSSGTQETQYF. DNA for the CDR3: TGTGCCAGCAGTTCTTCTGGGACACAAGAGACCCAGTACTTC.

This rearrangement joins TRBV4-1 to TRBJ2-1, with D possibly being TRBD1 (6 bases). Germline CDR1 MGHRA, CDR2 YSYEKL. V was cut by 6 bases and J by 0 bases, with 12 bases left in between. CDR3 length: 15 amino acids. The CDR3 DNA sequence: TGCGCCAGCAGACTAACAGGGAGCTCCTACAATGAGCAGTTCTTC. Its protein is CASRLTGSSYNEQFF.

The rearrangement links TRBV21-1 to TRBJ2-5; TRBD2 is the table's D call, not checked against the DNA. TRBV21-1 represents a pseudogene. This CDR3 spans 15 amino acids. Here the CDR3 DNA reads TGTGCCAGCAGCAAAGAGGCTAGCGGGCAAGAGACCCAGTACTTC. It yields the protein CASSKEASGQETQYF.

This rearrangement joins TRBV7-9 to TRBJ1-5; the match to TRBD1 covers 8 bases. Per germline, CDR1 SEHNR and CDR2 FQNEAQ (reference sequence). The CDR3 runs to 17 residues. J lost 2 bases, V lost 0 bases, and 6 bases had no gene match. CDR3 sequence: CASSLAGQGLRNQPQHF. In nucleotides, the CDR3 is TGTGCCAGCAGCTTAGCCGGACAGGGCCTACGCAATCAGCCCCAGCATTTT. The full variable domain, in which reference TRBV7-9 and TRBJ1-5 provide the parts outside the CDR3, is DTGVSQNPRHKITKRGQNVTFRCDPISEHNRLYWYRQTLGQGPEFLTYFQNEAQLEKSRLLSDRFSAERPKGSFSTLEIQRTEQGDSAMYLCASSLAGQGLRNQPQHFGDGTRLSIL.

This chain uses TRBV18 with TRBJ2-7; 8 nucleotides align to TRBD1. Germline trimming cut 2 bases from V and 2 bases from J; bases unmatched to any gene: 5. This CDR3 contains 15 residues. Germline loops: CDR1 KGHSH, CDR2 LQKENI. The CDR3 region is CASSPSGQEAYEQYF. The DNA of the CDR3 is TGTGCCAGCTCACCATCGGGACAGGAGGCCTACGAGCAGTACTTC.

The CDR3 sequence: CASSLASGGPDTQYF. The CDR3 bases are TGCGCCAGCAGCTTGGCGTCGGGGGGCCCAGATACGCAGTATTTT. The chain links TRBV5-1 to TRBJ2-3, with TRBD2 as a possible D gene (7 bases). The V end lost 0 bases, the J end lost 4 bases, and 12 bases lay between the germline ends. Germline V CDR1 and CDR2: SGHRS, YFSETQ. The CDR3 runs 15 residues.

The chain uses TRBV10-3 and TRBJ2-3; D is possibly TRBD1 (5 bases). The CDR3 totals 15 residues. Germline assignment: CDR1 ENHRY and CDR2 SYGVKD. Trimming shortened V by 8 bases and J by 1 base, and 16 bases separated the two germline ends. As DNA, the CDR3 is TGTGCCATCGCCAGGGAAGAACAGGGCACAGATACGCAGTATTTT. Protein product: CAIAREEQGTDTQYF.

The chain recombines TRBV29-1 with TRBJ1-4; D ambiguous. V was cut by 5 bases and J by 3 bases, with 7 bases left in between. This CDR3 has 12 residues. Germline V gene data show CDR1 as SQVTM and CDR2 as ANQGSEA. CDR3 amino acids: CSVQRANEKLFF. The CDR3, as DNA: TGCAGCGTTCAGAGGGCTAATGAAAAACTGTTTTTT.

This sequence joins TRBV4-3 and TRBJ2-1; the D gene is possibly TRBD1 (8 bases). Germline-derived CDR1 and CDR2 are LGHNA and YSLEER. The germline V and J ends were trimmed by 1 base and 7 bases, with 14 bases remaining between them. The CDR3 is 15 residues long. This chain's CDR3 is CASSQGGQGGNEQFF. DNA of the CDR3: TGCGCCAGCAGCCAAGGCGGACAGGGAGGGAATGAGCAGTTCTTC.

This chain joins TRBV7-6 and TRBJ2-7; 8 positions match TRBD1. V was clipped by 0 bases and J by 3 bases; unmatched bases: 1. CDR1 and CDR2 from the germline V gene are SGHVS and FNYEAQ. The CDR3 has 14 amino acids. CDR3 in DNA: TGTGCCAGCAGCTTAGCCGACAGGGGCTACGAGCAGTACTTC. It translates to CASSLADRGYEQYF.

This clone was observed a handful of times. In DNA, the CDR3 is TGCGCCAGCAGAAAGGACAGTGCTAATGAAAAACTGTTTTTT. Translation gives CASRKDSANEKLFF. This chain connects TRBV10-2 to TRBJ1-4; weak D call: TRBD1 (6 bases). This CDR3 region has 14 residues. With 6 bases removed from V and 3 bases from J, the gap between germline ends came to 11 bases. Germline V CDR1 and CDR2: WSHSY, SAAADI.

The V gene is TRBV9, the J gene TRBJ2-7, with 10 bases aligning to TRBD1. CDR1 and CDR2 (germline): SGDLS, YYNGEE. J lost 7 bases, V lost 4 bases, and 8 bases had no gene match. This CDR3 comprises 14 residues. CDR3 coding DNA: TGTGCCAGCAGCTCGGGACAGGGGTTTGGGGAGCAGTACTTC. This gives the protein CASSSGQGFGEQYF.

This clone has just a few counts. The gene calls are TRBV7-3 and TRBJ2-1; 9 bases are shared with TRBD2. The CDR3 runs 15 residues. Germline V CDR1 and CDR2: SGHTA, FQGTGA. V was pared by 5 bases and J by 1 base, with 3 bases of the junction left unmatched. As DNA, the CDR3 is TGTGCCAGCAGCCCGACTAGCGGTTCCTACAATGAGCAGTTCTTC. Protein product: CASSPTSGSYNEQFF. The variable domain in full, completed from reference TRBV7-3 and TRBJ2-1, reads GAGVSQTPSNKVTEKGKYVELRCDPISGHTALYWYRQSLGQGPEFLIYFQGTGAADDSGLPNDRFFAVRPEGSVSTLKIQRTERGDSAVYLCASSPTSGSYNEQFFGPGTRLTVL.

This clone has only a few counts. In nucleotides, the CDR3 is TGTGCCAGCAGTGATCAAAGGGGCAGGACTGAAGCTTTCTTT. Translation gives CASSDQRGRTEAFF. This chain joins TRBV2 and TRBJ1-1; tentative D call: TRBD1 (5 bases). The CDR3 sequence is 14 residues long. V was cut by 3 bases and J by 5 bases, with 13 bases left in between. Germline V gives CDR1 SNHLY, CDR2 FYNNEI.

The chain is built from TRBV9 and TRBJ1-1; the D gene is possibly TRBD1 (5 bases). Deletions cut 4 bases from V and 8 bases from J, with 24 bases between. Germline assignment: CDR1 SGDLS and CDR2 YYNGEE. This CDR3 is built from 16 residues. The CDR3 DNA reads as TGTGCCAGCAGCCCTCTAAAGACCCAAGGGGTGGGGGAAGCTTTCTTT. As protein: CASSPLKTQGVGEAFF. The entire variable domain, with the rest obtained from reference TRBV9 and TRBJ1-1, is as follows: DSGVTQTPKHLITATGQRVTLRCSPRSGDLSVYWYQQSLDQGLQFLIQYYNGEERAKGNILERFSAQQFPDLHSELNLSSLELGDSALYFCASSPLKTQGVGEAFFGQGTRLTVV.

In its sample, this clone was seen a few times. The V call is TRBV28, the J call TRBJ2-6, with 9 bases identical to TRBD1. V was clipped by 5 bases and J by 3 bases; unmatched bases: 14. Germline CDR1 is MDHEN and CDR2 is SYDVKM. CDR3 length: 19 residues. CDR3 sequence (DNA): TGTGCCAGCAGTGTACTTGGACAGGGGAGATCGTATGGGGCCAACGTCCTGACTTTC. It specifies CASSVLGQGRSYGANVLTF.

This clone is a singleton in its sample. This rearrangement joins TRBV7-6 to TRBJ2-5, with 14 positions matching TRBD2. The end of the DNA aligns better with TRBJ2-7, so the J call may be wrong. The V gene's germline CDR1 is SGHVS and CDR2 FNYEAQ. This CDR3 comprises 16 residues. CDR3: CASSLGGLAGEREQYF. CDR3 in DNA: TGTGCCAGCAGCTTAGGGGGACTAGCGGGAGAACGCGAGCAGTACTTC.

The V and J genes are TRBV19 and TRBJ2-3; 8 bases are shared with TRBD1. CDR1 and CDR2 from the germline V gene are LNHDA and SQIVND (reference sequence). The CDR3 spans 14 residues. V was pared by 6 bases and J by 1 base, with 3 bases of the junction left unmatched. DNA of the CDR3: TGTGCCAGTAGCCAGGGGGCTGGCACAGATACGCAGTATTTT. This translates into CASSQGAGTDTQYF. Together with reference TRBV19 and TRBJ2-3, the CDR3 gives the full variable domain: DGGITQSPKYLFRKEGQNVTLSCEQNLNHDAMYWYRQDPGQGLRLIYYSQIVNDFQKGDIAEGYSVSREKKESFPLTVTSAQKNPTAFYLCASSQGAGTDTQYFGPGTRLTVL.

The V gene is TRBV7-2, the J gene TRBJ2-4; 7 nucleotides align to TRBD1. The CDR3 totals 16 residues. Germline assignment: CDR1 SGHTA and CDR2 FQGNSA. V lost 7 bases, J lost 0 bases, and 9 bases stayed unmatched. The CDR3 coding sequence is TGTGCCAGCACCGTGGACAGGCGATTAGCCAAAAACATTCAGTACTTC. Protein sequence: CASTVDRRLAKNIQYF.